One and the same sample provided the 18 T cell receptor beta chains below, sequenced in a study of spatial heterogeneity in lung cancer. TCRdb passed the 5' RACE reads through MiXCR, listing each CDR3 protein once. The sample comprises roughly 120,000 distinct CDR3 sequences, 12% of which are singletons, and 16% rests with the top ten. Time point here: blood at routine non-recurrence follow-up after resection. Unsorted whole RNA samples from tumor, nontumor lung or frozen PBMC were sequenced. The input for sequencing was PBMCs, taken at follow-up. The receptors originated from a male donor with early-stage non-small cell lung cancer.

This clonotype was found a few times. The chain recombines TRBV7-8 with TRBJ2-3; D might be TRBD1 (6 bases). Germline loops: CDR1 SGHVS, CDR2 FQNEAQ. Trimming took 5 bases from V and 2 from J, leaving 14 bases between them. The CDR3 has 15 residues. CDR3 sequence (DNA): TGTGCCAGCAGCGGACCGGGACACCTCACAGATACGCAGTATTTT. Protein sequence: CASSGPGHLTDTQYF.

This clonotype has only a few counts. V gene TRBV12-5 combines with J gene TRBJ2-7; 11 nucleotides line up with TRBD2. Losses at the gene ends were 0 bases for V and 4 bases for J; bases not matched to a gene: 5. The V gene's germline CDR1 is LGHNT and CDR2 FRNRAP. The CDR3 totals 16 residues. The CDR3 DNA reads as TGTGCTAGTGGTTTGGTCTCCGGGACTAGCGGATACGAGCAGTACTTC. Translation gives CASGLVSGTSGYEQYF.

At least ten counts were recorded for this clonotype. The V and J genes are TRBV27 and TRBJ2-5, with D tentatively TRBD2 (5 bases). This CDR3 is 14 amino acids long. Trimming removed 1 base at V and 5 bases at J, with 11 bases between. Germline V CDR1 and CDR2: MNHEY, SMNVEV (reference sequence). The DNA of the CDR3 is TGTGCCAGCAGTTTATATGAGGGTGAGGAGACCCAGTACTTC. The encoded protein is CASSLYEGEETQYF.

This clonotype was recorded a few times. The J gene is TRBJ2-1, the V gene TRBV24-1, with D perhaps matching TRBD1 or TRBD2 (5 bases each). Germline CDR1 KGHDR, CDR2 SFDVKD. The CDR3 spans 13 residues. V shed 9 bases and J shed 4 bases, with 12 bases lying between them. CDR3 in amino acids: CATSGTPYNEQFF. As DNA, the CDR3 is TGTGCCACCTCGGGGACCCCTTACAATGAGCAGTTCTTC.

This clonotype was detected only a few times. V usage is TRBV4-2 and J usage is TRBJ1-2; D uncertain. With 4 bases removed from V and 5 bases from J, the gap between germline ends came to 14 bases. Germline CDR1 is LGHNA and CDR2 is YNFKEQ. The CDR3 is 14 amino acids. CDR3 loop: CASSPERADYGYTF. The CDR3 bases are TGTGCCAGCAGCCCGGAAAGGGCCGATTATGGCTACACCTTC.

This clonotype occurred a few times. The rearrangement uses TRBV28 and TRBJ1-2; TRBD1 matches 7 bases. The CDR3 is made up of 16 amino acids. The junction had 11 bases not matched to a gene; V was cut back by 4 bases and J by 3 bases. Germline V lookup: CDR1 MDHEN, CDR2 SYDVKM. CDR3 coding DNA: TGTGCCAGCAGTTCCCCCGAAGGGGGCGTTTACTATGGCTACACCTTC. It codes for CASSSPEGGVYYGYTF.

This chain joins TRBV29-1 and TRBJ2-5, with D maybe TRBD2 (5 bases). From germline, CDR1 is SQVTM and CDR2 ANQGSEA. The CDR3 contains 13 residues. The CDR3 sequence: CTYGRSGEETQYF. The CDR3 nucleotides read TGCACCTACGGTCGATCCGGGGAAGAGACCCAGTACTTC.

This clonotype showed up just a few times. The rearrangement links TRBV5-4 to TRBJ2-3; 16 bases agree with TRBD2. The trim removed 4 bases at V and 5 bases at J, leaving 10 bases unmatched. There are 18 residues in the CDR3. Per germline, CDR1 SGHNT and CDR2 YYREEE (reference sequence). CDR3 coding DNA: TGTGCCAGCAGCACACCGGGACTAGCGGGGGGGCCAGTAGATACGCAGTATTTT. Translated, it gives CASSTPGLAGGPVDTQYF.

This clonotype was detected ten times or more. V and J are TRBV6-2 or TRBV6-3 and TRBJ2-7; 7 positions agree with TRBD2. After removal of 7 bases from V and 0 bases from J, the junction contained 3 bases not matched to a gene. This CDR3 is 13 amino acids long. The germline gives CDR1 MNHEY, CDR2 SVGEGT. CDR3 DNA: TGTGCCAGCACCAGGACTAGCTCCTACGAGCAGTACTTC. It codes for CASTRTSSYEQYF.

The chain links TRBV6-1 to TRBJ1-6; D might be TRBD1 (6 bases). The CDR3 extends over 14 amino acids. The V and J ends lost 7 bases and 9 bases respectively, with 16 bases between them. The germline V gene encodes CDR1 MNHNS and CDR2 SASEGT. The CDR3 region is CASIATGGSSPLHF. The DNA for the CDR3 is TGTGCCAGCATTGCGACAGGAGGGAGTTCACCCCTCCACTTT.

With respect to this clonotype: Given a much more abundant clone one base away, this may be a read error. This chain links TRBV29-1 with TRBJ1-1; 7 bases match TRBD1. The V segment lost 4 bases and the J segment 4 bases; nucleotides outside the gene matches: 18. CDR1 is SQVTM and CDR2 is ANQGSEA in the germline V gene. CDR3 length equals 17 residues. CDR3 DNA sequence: TGCAGCGTTGGAGATTTGACAGGGTCAAAGTCTAGCACTGAAGCTTTCTTT. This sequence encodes CSVGDLTGSKSSTEAFF.

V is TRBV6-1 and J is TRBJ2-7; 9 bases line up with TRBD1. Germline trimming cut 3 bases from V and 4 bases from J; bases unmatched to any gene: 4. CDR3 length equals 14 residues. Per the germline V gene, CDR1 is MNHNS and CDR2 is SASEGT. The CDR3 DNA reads TGTGCCAGCAGTGACGACAGGGGGAGGTACGAGCAGTACTTC. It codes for CASSDDRGRYEQYF.

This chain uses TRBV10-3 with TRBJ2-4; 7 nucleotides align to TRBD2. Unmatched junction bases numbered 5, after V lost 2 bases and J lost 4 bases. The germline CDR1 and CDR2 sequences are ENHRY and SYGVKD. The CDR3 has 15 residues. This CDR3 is CAISEGTTLKNIQYF. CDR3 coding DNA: TGTGCCATCAGTGAGGGGACTACCCTAAAAAACATTCAGTACTTC.

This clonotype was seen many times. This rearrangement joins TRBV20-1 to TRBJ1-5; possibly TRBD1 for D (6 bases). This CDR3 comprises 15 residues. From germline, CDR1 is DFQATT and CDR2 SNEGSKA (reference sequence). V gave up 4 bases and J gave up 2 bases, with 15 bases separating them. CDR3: CSAISGVVRNQPQHF. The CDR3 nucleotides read TGCAGTGCTATTTCAGGGGTTGTTCGCAATCAGCCCCAGCATTTT.

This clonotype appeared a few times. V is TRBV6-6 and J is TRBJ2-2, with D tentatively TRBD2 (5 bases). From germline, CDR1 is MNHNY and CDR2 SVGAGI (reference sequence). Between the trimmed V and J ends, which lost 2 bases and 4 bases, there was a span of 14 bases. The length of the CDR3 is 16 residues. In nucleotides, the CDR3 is TGTGCCAGCAGTTACGTCCCGGGCGAGGGCACCGGGGAGCTGTTTTTT. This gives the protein CASSYVPGEGTGELFF.

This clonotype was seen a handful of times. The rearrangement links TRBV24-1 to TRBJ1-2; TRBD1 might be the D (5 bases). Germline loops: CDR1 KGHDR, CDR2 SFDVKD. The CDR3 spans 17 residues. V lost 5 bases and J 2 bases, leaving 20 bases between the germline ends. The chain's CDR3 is CATSATGRGRGNYGYTF. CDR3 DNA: TGTGCCACCAGTGCTACAGGACGAGGCCGCGGGAACTATGGCTACACCTTC.

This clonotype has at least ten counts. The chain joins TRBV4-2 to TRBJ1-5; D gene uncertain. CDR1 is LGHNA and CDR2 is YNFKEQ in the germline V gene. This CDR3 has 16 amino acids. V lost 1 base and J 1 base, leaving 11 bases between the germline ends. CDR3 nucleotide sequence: TGTGCCAGCAGCCAAGTTGGAGGGATGAGCAATCAGCCCCAGCATTTT. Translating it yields CASSQVGGMSNQPQHF.

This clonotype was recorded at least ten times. This CDR3 is CASSIGDRGQPQHF. CDR3 nucleotide sequence: TGTGCCAGTAGTATCGGGGACAGGGGGCAGCCCCAGCATTTT. The rearrangement joins TRBV19 to TRBJ1-5, with TRBD1 identical over 11 bases. CDR3 length: 14 amino acids. V trimming: 3 bases; J trimming: 7 bases; junction bases outside the gene matches: 2. Germline V gene data show CDR1 as LNHDA and CDR2 as SQIVND (reference sequence).